This T cell receptor (beta chain) was captured in a study of blood T cell repertoires in COVID-19. Trimming removed 0 bases from V and 5 bases from J, with 17 bases in between. The CDR3 covers 17 residues. Looked up from germline, CDR1 is MGHRA and CDR2 is YSYEKL. As processed by the authors: Nucleated cell counts were estimated from reference gene primer amplification. Sequencing was performed with immunoSEQ multiplex PCR; in TCRdb, only in-frame clones are kept and a portion is missing. V and J calls and clone size follow that table, whereas D and trimming were derived from the DNA. The sample carries around 380,000 clones, 70% to 85% recorded once.

The chain uses TRBV4-1 and TRBJ1-5; D is unresolved. The clonotype comes from a human donor with acute or convalescent COVID-19. The donor label of this sample is uncertain. Sequenced material: peripheral blood. As DNA, the CDR3 is TGCGCCAGCAGCCAAGATTGGCTCGGGGAGTTAGATCAGCCCCAGCATTTT. Translation gives CASSQDWLGELDQPQHF.